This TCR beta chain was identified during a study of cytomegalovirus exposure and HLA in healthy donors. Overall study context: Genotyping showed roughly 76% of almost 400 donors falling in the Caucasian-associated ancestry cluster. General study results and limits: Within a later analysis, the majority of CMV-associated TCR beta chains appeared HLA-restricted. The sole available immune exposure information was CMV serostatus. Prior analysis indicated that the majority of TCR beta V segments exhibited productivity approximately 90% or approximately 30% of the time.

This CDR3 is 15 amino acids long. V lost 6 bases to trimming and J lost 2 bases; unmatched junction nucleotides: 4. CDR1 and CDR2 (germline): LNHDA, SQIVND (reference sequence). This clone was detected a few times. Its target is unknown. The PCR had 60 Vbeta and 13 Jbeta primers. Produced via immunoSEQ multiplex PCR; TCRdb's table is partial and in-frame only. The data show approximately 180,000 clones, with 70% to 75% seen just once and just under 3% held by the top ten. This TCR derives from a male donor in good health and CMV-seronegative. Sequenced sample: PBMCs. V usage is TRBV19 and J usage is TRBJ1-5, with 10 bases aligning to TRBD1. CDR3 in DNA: TGTGCCAGTAGCCCCGGGACAGGGGGCAATCAGCCCCAGCATTTT. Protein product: CASSPGTGGNQPQHF.